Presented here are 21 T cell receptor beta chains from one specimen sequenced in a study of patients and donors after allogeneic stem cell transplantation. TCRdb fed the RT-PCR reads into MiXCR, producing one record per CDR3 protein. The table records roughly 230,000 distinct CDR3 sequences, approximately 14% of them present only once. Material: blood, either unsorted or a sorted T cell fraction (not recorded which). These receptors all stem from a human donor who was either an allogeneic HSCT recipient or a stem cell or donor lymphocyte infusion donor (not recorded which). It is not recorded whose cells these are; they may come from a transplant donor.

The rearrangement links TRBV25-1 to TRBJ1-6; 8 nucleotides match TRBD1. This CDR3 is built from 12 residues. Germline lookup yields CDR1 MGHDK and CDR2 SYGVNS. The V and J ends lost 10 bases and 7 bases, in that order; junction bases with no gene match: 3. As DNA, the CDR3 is TGTGCCACCACAGGGGGGAATTCACCCCTCCACTTT. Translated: CATTGGNSPLHF. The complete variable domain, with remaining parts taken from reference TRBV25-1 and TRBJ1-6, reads EADIYQTPRYLVIGTGKKITLECSQTMGHDKMYWYQQDPGMELHLIHYSYGVNSTEKGDLSSESTVSRIRTEHFPLTLESARPSHTSQYLCATTGGNSPLHFGNGTRLTVT.

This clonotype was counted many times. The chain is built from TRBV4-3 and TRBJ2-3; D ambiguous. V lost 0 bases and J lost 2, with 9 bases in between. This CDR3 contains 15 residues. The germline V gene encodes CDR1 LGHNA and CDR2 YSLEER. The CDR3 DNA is TGCGCCAGCAGCCAAGATCGGGCGAACACAGATACGCAGTATTTT. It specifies CASSQDRANTDTQYF.

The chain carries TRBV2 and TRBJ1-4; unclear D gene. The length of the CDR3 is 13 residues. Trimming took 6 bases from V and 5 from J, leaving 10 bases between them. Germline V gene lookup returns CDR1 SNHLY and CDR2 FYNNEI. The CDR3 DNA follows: TGTGCCAGCAGAGGCAGTGACAATGAAAAACTGTTTTTT. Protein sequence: CASRGSDNEKLFF.

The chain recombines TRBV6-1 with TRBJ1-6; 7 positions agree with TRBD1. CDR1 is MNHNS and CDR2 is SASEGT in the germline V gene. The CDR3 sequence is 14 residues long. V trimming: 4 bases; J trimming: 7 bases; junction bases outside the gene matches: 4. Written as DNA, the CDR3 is TGTGCCAGCAGTGCAAGGACAGGCAATTCACCCCTCCACTTT. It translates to CASSARTGNSPLHF.

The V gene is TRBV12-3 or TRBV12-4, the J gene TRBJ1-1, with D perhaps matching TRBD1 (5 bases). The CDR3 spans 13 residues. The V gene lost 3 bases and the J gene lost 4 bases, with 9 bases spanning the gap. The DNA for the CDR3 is TGTGCCAGCAGTTTTGGGGGAACCACTGAAGCTTTCTTT. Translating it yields CASSFGGTTEAFF.

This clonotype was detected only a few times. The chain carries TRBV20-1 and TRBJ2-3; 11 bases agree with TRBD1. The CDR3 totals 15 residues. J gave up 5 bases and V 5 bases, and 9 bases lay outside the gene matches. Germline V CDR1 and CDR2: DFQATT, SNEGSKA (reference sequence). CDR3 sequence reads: CSAYQGDRGEDTQYF. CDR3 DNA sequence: TGCAGTGCTTACCAGGGGGACAGGGGGGAAGATACGCAGTATTTT.

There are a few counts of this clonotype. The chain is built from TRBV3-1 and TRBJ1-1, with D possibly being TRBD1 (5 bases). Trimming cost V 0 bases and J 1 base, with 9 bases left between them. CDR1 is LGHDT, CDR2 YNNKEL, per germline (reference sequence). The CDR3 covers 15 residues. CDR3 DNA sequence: TGTGCCAGCAGCCAAGAAGGGGTGGGGAACACTGAAGCTTTCTTT. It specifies CASSQEGVGNTEAFF.

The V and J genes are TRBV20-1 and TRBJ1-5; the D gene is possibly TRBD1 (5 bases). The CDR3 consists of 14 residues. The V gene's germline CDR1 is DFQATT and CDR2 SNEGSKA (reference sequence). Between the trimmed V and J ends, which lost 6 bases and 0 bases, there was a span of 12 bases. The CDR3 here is CSALGDFSNQPQHF. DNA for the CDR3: TGCAGTGCCCTAGGGGACTTTAGCAATCAGCCCCAGCATTTT.

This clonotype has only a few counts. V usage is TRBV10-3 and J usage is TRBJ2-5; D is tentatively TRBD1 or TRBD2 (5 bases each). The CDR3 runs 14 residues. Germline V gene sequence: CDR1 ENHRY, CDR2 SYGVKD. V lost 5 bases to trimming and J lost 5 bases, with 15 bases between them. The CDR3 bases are TGTGCCATCAGTTCCCGGGACCCCGGGGAGACCCAGTACTTC. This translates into CAISSRDPGETQYF.

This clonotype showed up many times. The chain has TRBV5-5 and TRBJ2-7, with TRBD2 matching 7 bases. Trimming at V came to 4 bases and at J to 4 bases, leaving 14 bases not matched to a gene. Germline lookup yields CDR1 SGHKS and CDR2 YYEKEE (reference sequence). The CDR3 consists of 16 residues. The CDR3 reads CASSASIWGGQYEQYF. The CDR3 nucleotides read TGTGCCAGCAGCGCAAGTATTTGGGGGGGTCAATACGAGCAGTACTTC.

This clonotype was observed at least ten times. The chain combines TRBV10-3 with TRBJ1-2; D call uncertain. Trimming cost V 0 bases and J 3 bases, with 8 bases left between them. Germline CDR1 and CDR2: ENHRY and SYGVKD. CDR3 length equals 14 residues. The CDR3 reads CAISESGSDYGYTF. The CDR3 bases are TGTGCCATCAGTGAGTCAGGCAGCGACTATGGCTACACCTTC.

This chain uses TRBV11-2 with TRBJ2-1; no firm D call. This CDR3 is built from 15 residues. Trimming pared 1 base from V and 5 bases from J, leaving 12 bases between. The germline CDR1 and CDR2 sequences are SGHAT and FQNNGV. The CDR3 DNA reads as TGTGCCAGCAGCTTAGGTGACACCTACCACAATGAGCAGTTCTTC. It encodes CASSLGDTYHNEQFF. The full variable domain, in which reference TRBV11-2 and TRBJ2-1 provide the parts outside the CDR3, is EAGVAQSPRYKIIEKRQSVAFWCNPISGHATLYWYQQILGQGPKLLIQFQNNGVVDDSQLPKDRFSAERLKGVDSTLKIQPAKLEDSAVYLCASSLGDTYHNEQFFGPGTRLTVL.

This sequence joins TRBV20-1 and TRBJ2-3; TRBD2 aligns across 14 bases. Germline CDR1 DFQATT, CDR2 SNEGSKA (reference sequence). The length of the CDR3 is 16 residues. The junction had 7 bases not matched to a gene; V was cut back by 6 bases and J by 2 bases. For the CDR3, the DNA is TGCAGTGCGGGACTAGCGGGGGAAAAATTCACAGATACGCAGTATTTT. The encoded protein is CSAGLAGEKFTDTQYF.

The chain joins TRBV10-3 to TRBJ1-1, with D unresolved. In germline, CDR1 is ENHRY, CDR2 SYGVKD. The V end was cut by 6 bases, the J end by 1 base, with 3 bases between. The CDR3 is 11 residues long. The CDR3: CAISENTEAFF. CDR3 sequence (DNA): TGTGCCATCAGCGAGAACACTGAAGCTTTCTTT.

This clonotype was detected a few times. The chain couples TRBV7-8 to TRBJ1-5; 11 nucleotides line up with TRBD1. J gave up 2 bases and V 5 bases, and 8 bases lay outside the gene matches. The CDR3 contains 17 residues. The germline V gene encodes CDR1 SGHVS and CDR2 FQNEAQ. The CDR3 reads CASSRDRGKGGNQPQHF. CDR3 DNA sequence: TGTGCCAGCAGCCGGGACAGGGGGAAAGGGGGCAATCAGCCCCAGCATTTT.

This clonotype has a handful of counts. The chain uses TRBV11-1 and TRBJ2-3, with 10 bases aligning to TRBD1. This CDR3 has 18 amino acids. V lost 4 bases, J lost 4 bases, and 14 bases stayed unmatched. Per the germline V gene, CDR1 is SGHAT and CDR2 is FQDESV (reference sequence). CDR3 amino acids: CASSYRDRGLRKSDTQYF. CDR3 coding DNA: TGTGCCAGCAGCTACCGGGACAGGGGTTTAAGAAAGTCAGATACGCAGTATTTT.

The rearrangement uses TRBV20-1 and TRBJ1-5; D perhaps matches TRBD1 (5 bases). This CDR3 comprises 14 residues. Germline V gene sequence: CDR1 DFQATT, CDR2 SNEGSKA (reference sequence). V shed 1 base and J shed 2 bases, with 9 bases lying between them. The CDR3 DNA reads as TGCAGTGCTAGAGGGTCAGGGCGCAATCAGCCCCAGCATTTT. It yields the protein CSARGSGRNQPQHF.

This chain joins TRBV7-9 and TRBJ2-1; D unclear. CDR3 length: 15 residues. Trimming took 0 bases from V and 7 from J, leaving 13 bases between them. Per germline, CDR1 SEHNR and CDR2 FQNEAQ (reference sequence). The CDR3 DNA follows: TGTGCCAGCAGCTTAGCGGAAGGGTTTGGTAATGAGCAGTTCTTC. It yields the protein CASSLAEGFGNEQFF.

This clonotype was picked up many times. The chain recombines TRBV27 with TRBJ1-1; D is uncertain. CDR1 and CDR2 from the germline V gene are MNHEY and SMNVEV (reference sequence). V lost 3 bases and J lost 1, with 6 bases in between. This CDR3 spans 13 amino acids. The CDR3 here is CASSFDANTEAFF. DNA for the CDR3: TGTGCCAGCAGTTTCGACGCGAACACTGAAGCTTTCTTT.

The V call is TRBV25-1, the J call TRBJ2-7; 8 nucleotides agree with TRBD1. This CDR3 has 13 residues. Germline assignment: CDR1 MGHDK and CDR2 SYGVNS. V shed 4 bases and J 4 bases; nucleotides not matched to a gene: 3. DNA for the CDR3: TGTGCCAGCAGTGGGACAGGGAGATACGAGCAGTACTTC. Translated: CASSGTGRYEQYF.

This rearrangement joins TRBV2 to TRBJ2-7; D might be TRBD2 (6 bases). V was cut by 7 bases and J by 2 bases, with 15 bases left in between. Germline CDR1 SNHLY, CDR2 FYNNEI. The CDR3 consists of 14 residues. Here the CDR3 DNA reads TGTGCCAGCACCCGCAACGGGGGAACCTACGAGCAGTACTTC. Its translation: CASTRNGGTYEQYF.